The sequence of this T cell receptor beta chain was determined in a study of T cells in Graves' hyperthyroidism and ophthalmopathy. Study-wide background: Peripheral blood sampling occurred at initial diagnosis, before any treatment.

Study-level findings and limits: Ophthalmopathy was predicted by the model a median of 6.5 months ahead of onset. Separation of ophthalmopathy from stable hyperthyroidism was achieved by a 13 V-J model.

Remarks on this clonotype: Antigen specificity is unknown.

TCR beta CDR3 sequences were amplified from RNA transcripts. Initially, a first-round RT-PCR of the TCR CDR3 employed the HTBI primer set. TCRdb reprocessed the multiplex PCR reads via MiXCR and lists one record per CDR3 protein. The table includes about 610,000 distinct CDR3 sequences, roughly a sixth detected once. This CDR3 has 11 residues. V shed 3 bases and J shed 8 bases, with 5 bases lying between them. The germline gives CDR1 LGHNT, CDR2 FRNRAP. Sequenced input: blood. The chain is built from TRBV12-5 and TRBJ1-5; D gene unclear. This sequence was found in a woman aged 40 to 50 with Graves' ophthalmopathy. CDR3 DNA sequence: TGTGCTAGTGGTTTTGGGGAGCCCCAGCATTTT. Amino acid sequence: CASGFGEPQHF.